One sample yielded the 22 T cell receptor beta chains listed below, sequenced in a study of response to subunit inactivated influenza vaccine. TCRdb fed the RT-PCR reads into MiXCR, producing one record per CDR3 protein. The sample consists of hundreds of thousands of distinct CDR3 sequences, over 9.5% of them appearing once. The sample in question was PBMCs from blood, obtained on the day of vaccination. These TCRs come from a man in his fifties who received an inactivated influenza vaccine.

This clonotype came up many times. The V and J genes are TRBV3-1 and TRBJ2-1; 11 positions match TRBD1. V dropped 5 bases and J dropped 1; count of bases not matched to a gene: 7. The germline gives CDR1 LGHDT, CDR2 YNNKEL (reference sequence). The CDR3 covers 17 residues. CDR3 DNA sequence: TGTGCCAGCAGCGAAGGGACAGGGGGTATTTCCTACAATGAGCAGTTCTTC. This sequence encodes CASSEGTGGISYNEQFF.

The V call is TRBV20-1, the J call TRBJ2-5, with 7 bases aligning to TRBD2. Germline CDR1 and CDR2: DFQATT and SNEGSKA (reference sequence). The CDR3 totals 14 residues. V shed 3 bases and J 5 bases; nucleotides not matched to a gene: 9. DNA for the CDR3: TGCAGTGCTAGGTCCCTCGCCGGGAGGGAGACCCAGTACTTC. Its translation is CSARSLAGRETQYF.

This clonotype turned up a few times. In nucleotides, the CDR3 is TGTGCCAGCAGCCAACTACTCGGACAGGGTGCCCCTGGGGCCAACGTCCTGACTTTC. This codes for CASSQLLGQGAPGANVLTF. The chain has TRBV4-2 and TRBJ2-6, with TRBD1 matching over 8 bases. V shed 2 bases and J 2 bases; nucleotides not matched to a gene: 11. This CDR3 contains 19 residues. Germline loops: CDR1 LGHNA, CDR2 YNFKEQ.

The chain is built from TRBV28 and TRBJ2-5; 10 positions match TRBD1. This CDR3 contains 14 residues. Germline V gene sequence: CDR1 MDHEN, CDR2 SYDVKM. The V gene end was trimmed by 8 bases and the J gene end by 4 bases; junction bases not matched to a gene: 7. The DNA of the CDR3 is TGTGCCAGCGCGAGCGGGACAGGGGTAGAGACCCAGTACTTC. Protein sequence: CASASGTGVETQYF.

CDR3 region: CASSLQGARTAQYF. Here the CDR3 DNA reads TGTGCCAGCAGCCTACAGGGGGCCCGAACTGCGCAGTATTTT. The chain joins TRBV12-3 or TRBV12-4 to TRBJ2-3; 9 nucleotides align to TRBD1. This CDR3 has 14 amino acids. V gave up 6 bases and J gave up 10 bases; unmatched junction bases: 11.

In its sample, this clonotype was seen many times. The CDR3 DNA is TGTGCCAGCAGCTTACGGAGGAGAGGACAGGGGGGCAATCAGCCCCAGCATTTT. This gives the protein CASSLRRRGQGGNQPQHF. The chain couples TRBV7-8 to TRBJ1-5; 10 bases match TRBD1. The ends lost 2 bases at V and 2 bases at J; junction bases unmatched: 9. The length of the CDR3 is 18 residues. Germline V gene lookup returns CDR1 SGHVS and CDR2 FQNEAQ.

This chain uses TRBV12-3 or TRBV12-4 with TRBJ2-5; 7 bases agree with TRBD2. CDR3 length: 14 residues. Germline trimming cut 3 bases from V and 7 bases from J; bases unmatched to any gene: 8. The CDR3 protein is CASSLAGAPGTQYF. The CDR3 DNA reads as TGTGCCAGCAGTTTGGCGGGAGCTCCCGGGACCCAGTACTTC.

The chain couples TRBV11-1 to TRBJ1-4; 8 nucleotides line up with TRBD1. The CDR3 sequence is 19 residues long. Looked up from germline, CDR1 is SGHAT and CDR2 is FQDESV (reference sequence). V shed 0 bases, J shed 7 bases, and the junction held 16 bases outside the gene matches. For the CDR3, the DNA is TGTGCCAGCAGCTTAGCTTTTTCCCCCCGGACAGGGACATTTGAAAAACTGTTTTTT. It translates to CASSLAFSPRTGTFEKLFF. The full variable domain, rest sourced from reference TRBV11-1 and TRBJ1-4, is EAEVAQSPRYKITEKSQAVAFWCDPISGHATLYWYRQILGQGPELLVQFQDESVVDDSQLPKDRFSAERLKGVDSTLKIQPAELGDSAMYLCASSLAFSPRTGTFEKLFFGSGTQLSVL.

This clonotype came up a few times. The chain carries TRBV6-5 and TRBJ2-2; D is unclear. Germline CDR1 MNHEY, CDR2 SVGAGI. The length of the CDR3 is 14 residues. Deletions cut 2 bases from V and 1 base from J, with 5 bases between. CDR3 region: CASSYNQNTGELFF. Written as DNA, the CDR3 is TGTGCCAGCAGTTACAACCAGAACACCGGGGAGCTGTTTTTT.

This clonotype was detected ten times or more. This rearrangement joins TRBV28 to TRBJ2-3; TRBD2 aligns across 16 bases. Germline CDR1 reads MDHEN; CDR2 reads SYDVKM. V shed 5 bases and J 7 bases; nucleotides not matched to a gene: 6. There are 16 residues in the CDR3. CDR3 DNA: TGTGCCAGCAGTCCGGGACTAGCGGGAGGGCATTATACGCAGTATTTT. Its protein product is CASSPGLAGGHYTQYF.

This clonotype came up a few times. This chain joins TRBV7-2 and TRBJ2-2; D is uncertain. Germline V CDR1 and CDR2: SGHTA, FQGNSA. V was trimmed by 7 bases and J by 7 bases, leaving 16 bases between them. CDR3 size: 14 residues. CDR3 protein: CASTLDGPGGELFF. CDR3 coding DNA: TGTGCCAGCACCCTAGACGGACCGGGCGGGGAGCTGTTTTTT.

Only one count was recorded for this clonotype. V and J are TRBV4-1 and TRBJ2-7; 7 nucleotides align to TRBD1. Trimming removed 2 bases from V and 0 bases from J; junction bases left unmatched: 4. In germline, CDR1 is MGHRA, CDR2 YSYEKL. CDR3 length: 15 amino acids. The CDR3: CASSQRDSSSYEQYF. CDR3 bases: TGCGCCAGCAGCCAAAGGGACAGCAGCTCCTACGAGCAGTACTTC.

This clonotype was observed a handful of times. The rearrangement joins TRBV10-3 to TRBJ2-5; no clear D. The CDR3 is 14 amino acids. V dropped 0 bases and J dropped 2 bases, with 7 bases sitting between them. Per the germline V gene, CDR1 is ENHRY and CDR2 is SYGVKD. CDR3 region: CAISESGAQETQYF. CDR3 DNA: TGTGCCATCAGTGAGTCGGGCGCACAAGAGACCCAGTACTTC.

This clonotype was counted many times. This chain uses TRBV20-1 with TRBJ2-1; D not resolved. The V end lost 6 bases, the J end lost 4 bases, and 7 bases lay between the germline ends. The V gene's germline CDR1 is DFQATT and CDR2 SNEGSKA (reference sequence). The CDR3 length is 11 residues. The CDR3, as DNA: TGCAGTGCCGACTTTTACAATGAGCAGTTCTTC. Translation gives CSADFYNEQFF.

Regarding this clonotype: At one boundary the junction diverges from the germline segment, which might be a read error. The genes are TRBV20-1 and TRBJ2-3, with a possible D match to TRBD2 (5 bases). The CDR3 is 17 amino acids. Germline V gene sequence: CDR1 DFQATT, CDR2 SNEGSKA (reference sequence). In DNA form, the CDR3 reads TGCACTGCTAGAGATCGGTCTCCTAGCACTTCCACAGATACGCAGTCTTTT. Protein: CTARDRSPSTSTDTQSF.

This clonotype was observed at least ten times. CDR3 bases: TGTGCCAGCAAGGAAGGGGGGACCGGGGAGCTGTTTTTT. It encodes CASKEGGTGELFF. The V and J genes are TRBV28 and TRBJ2-2; D possibly uses TRBD1 or TRBD2 (6 bases each). The CDR3 extends over 13 amino acids. The V end lost 7 bases, the J end lost 5 bases, and 11 bases lay between the germline ends. CDR1 and CDR2 from the germline V gene are MDHEN and SYDVKM.

The V call is TRBV20-1, the J call TRBJ2-1; 7 bases are shared with TRBD2. Germline CDR1 reads DFQATT; CDR2 reads SNEGSKA (reference sequence). Trimming took 5 bases from V and 7 from J; bases not matched to a gene: 11. The CDR3 consists of 14 residues. The CDR3 region is CSAPGRGGRNEQFF. As DNA, the CDR3 is TGCAGTGCTCCCGGTCGGGGCGGGAGAAATGAGCAGTTCTTC.

This clonotype has just a few counts. The CDR3 reads CASNPTATTGELFF. As DNA, the CDR3 is TGTGCCAGTAACCCGACGGCCACCACCGGGGAGCTGTTTTTT. V is TRBV19 and J is TRBJ2-2; no definite D call. The CDR3 extends over 14 amino acids. Trimming shortened V by 7 bases and J by 4 bases, and 13 bases separated the two germline ends. Looked up from germline, CDR1 is LNHDA and CDR2 is SQIVND (reference sequence).

The chain couples TRBV3-1 to TRBJ2-7; 13 nucleotides agree with TRBD2. The ends lost 1 base at V and 3 bases at J; junction bases unmatched: 6. Germline assignment: CDR1 LGHDT and CDR2 YNNKEL (reference sequence). The CDR3 spans 17 residues. The CDR3 nucleotides read TGTGCCAGCAGCCAAGCGACTAGCGGGGGGAATTTCTACGAGCAGTACTTC. Translated: CASSQATSGGNFYEQYF.

This sequence joins TRBV29-1 and TRBJ2-1, with 9 bases identical to TRBD2. Looked up from germline, CDR1 is SQVTM and CDR2 is ANQGSEA. With V trimmed by 1 base and J by 4 bases, 17 bases remained unmatched. This CDR3 comprises 19 residues. Here the CDR3 reads CSVEAGTSYKSEIYNEQFF. The CDR3 DNA sequence: TGCAGCGTTGAAGCCGGGACTAGCTATAAATCGGAAATTTACAATGAGCAGTTCTTC.

This clonotype was counted ten times or more. The chain has TRBV12-3 or TRBV12-4 and TRBJ2-7; unclear D gene. The CDR3 consists of 14 residues. Trimming stripped 3 bases from V and 6 bases from J, with 15 bases between. The CDR3 DNA reads as TGTGCCAGCAGTTTTAGTGGGTCCCTCGGCGAGCAGTACTTC. Amino acid sequence: CASSFSGSLGEQYF.

The chain joins TRBV5-1 to TRBJ2-1, with TRBD1 matching over 9 bases. The CDR3 is made up of 16 amino acids. J gave up 2 bases and V 3 bases, and 6 bases lay outside the gene matches. Germline CDR1 is SGHRS and CDR2 is YFSETQ. The CDR3: CASSSGTGNTYNEQFF. CDR3 coding DNA: TGCGCCAGCAGCTCGGGGACAGGGAATACCTACAATGAGCAGTTCTTC.